Below are 18 T cell receptor beta chains sequenced from a single sample in a study of OX40 agonist ivuxolimab in advanced cancers. Using immunoSEQ multiplex PCR, the repertoire was profiled, and TCRdb retains in-frame clones only, with some absent. Found here are about 17,000 clones, roughly 72% of them singletons; the top ten hold roughly half. The source was CD4+ or CD8+ T cells sorted from blood, collected in a trial of the OX40 agonist ivuxolimab. These receptor sequences come from an adult with an advanced solid tumor such as melanoma, head and neck, liver or kidney cancer.

The V gene is TRBV7-9, the J gene TRBJ2-3, with D possibly being TRBD1 or TRBD2 (5 bases each). The CDR3 sequence is 18 residues long. Germline assignment: CDR1 SEHNR and CDR2 FQNEAQ (reference sequence). V was pared by 3 bases and J by 4 bases, with 23 bases between. The chain's CDR3 is CASSFLRGDLGPSDTQYF. The CDR3, as DNA: TGTGCCAGCAGCTTCCTGAGGGGAGATCTCGGACCGTCAGATACGCAGTATTTT.

This clone has just a few counts. The V call is TRBV6-4, the J call TRBJ2-1, with 9 bases matching TRBD2. The CDR3 covers 14 residues. Per the germline V gene, CDR1 is MRHNA and CDR2 is SNTAGT. V trimming: 8 bases; J trimming: 8 bases; junction bases outside the gene matches: 10. The CDR3 DNA is TGTGCCAGCCAGAGGACTAGCGAGAACGATGAGCAGTTCTTC. This encodes CASQRTSENDEQFF.

This chain joins TRBV18 and TRBJ1-5, with D hard to call. V was shortened by 2 bases and J by 5 bases, with 10 bases between the two germline ends. The CDR3 totals 14 residues. CDR1 is KGHSH, CDR2 LQKENI, per germline. The CDR3 protein is CASSPSEGDQPQHF. The CDR3 DNA reads TGTGCCAGCTCACCAAGTGAGGGAGATCAGCCCCAGCATTTT.

About this clone: Other DNA sequences in this sample translate to the same CDR3. The J gene is TRBJ1-4, the V gene TRBV29-1, with D possibly matching TRBD1 (6 bases). Trimming took off 1 base at V and 5 bases at J, with 11 bases between the two ends. Germline lookup yields CDR1 SQVTM and CDR2 ANQGSEA. This CDR3 region has 14 residues. The CDR3 DNA is TGCAGCGTTGAAGTTCCGGGGGGCAATGAAAAACTGTTTTTT. It yields the protein CSVEVPGGNEKLFF. The whole variable domain, remainder taken from reference TRBV29-1 and TRBJ1-4, is SAVISQKPSRDICQRGTSLTIQCQVDSQVTMMFWYRQQPGQSLTLIATANQGSEATYESGFVIDKFPISRPNLTFSTLTVSNMSPEDSSIYLCSVEVPGGNEKLFFGSGTQLSVL.

V and J are TRBV4-3 and TRBJ2-7; tentatively, D is TRBD1 or TRBD2 (5 bases each). The CDR3 covers 15 residues. CDR1 and CDR2 from the germline V gene are LGHNA and YSLEER. Trimming pared 3 bases from V and 3 bases from J, leaving 15 bases between. Here the CDR3 reads CASSHFRDGLYEQYF. CDR3 nucleotides: TGCGCCAGCAGCCACTTCCGGGACGGCCTCTACGAGCAGTACTTC.

This chain uses TRBV27 with TRBJ2-1, with D maybe TRBD2 (7 bases). The ends were cut back, 3 bases at V and 7 bases at J, with 13 bases in the middle. This CDR3 comprises 14 residues. The germline V gene encodes CDR1 MNHEY and CDR2 SMNVEV (reference sequence). DNA for the CDR3: TGTGCCAGCAGTTTTGGGGGGGCGGAAAATGAGCAGTTCTTC. Protein sequence: CASSFGGAENEQFF.

J is TRBJ1-1 and V is TRBV11-2; possibly TRBD1 for D (5 bases). Germline V gives CDR1 SGHAT, CDR2 FQNNGV. There are 13 residues in the CDR3. V shed 1 base and J shed 4 bases, with 7 bases lying between them. The CDR3 DNA follows: TGTGCCAGCAGCTTAGCCGGGGGCACTGAAGCTTTCTTT. Its protein is CASSLAGGTEAFF.

The V and J genes are TRBV10-3 and TRBJ2-7, with 7 bases fitting TRBD1. The CDR3 consists of 13 residues. Germline CDR1 ENHRY, CDR2 SYGVKD. V was clipped by 0 bases and J by 6 bases; unmatched bases: 2. The CDR3 here is CAISESGQIEQYF. The DNA for the CDR3 is TGTGCCATCAGTGAGTCGGGACAGATCGAGCAGTACTTC.

The chain joins TRBV5-6 to TRBJ1-2, with D unresolved. There are 13 residues in the CDR3. Trimming took off 0 bases at V and 0 bases at J, with 3 bases between the two ends. The germline CDR1 and CDR2 sequences are SGHDT and YYEEEE. The CDR3 spells CASSLAANYGYTF. CDR3 nucleotides: TGTGCCAGCAGCTTGGCCGCTAACTATGGCTACACCTTC.

The J gene is TRBJ1-2, the V gene TRBV9; 8 positions match TRBD1. Trimming took 2 bases from V and 7 from J; bases not matched to a gene: 4. The CDR3 is made up of 13 amino acids. Germline-derived CDR1 and CDR2 are SGDLS and YYNGEE. CDR3 protein: CASSVGQGAGYTF. CDR3 in DNA: TGTGCCAGCAGCGTTGGACAGGGTGCTGGCTACACCTTC.

This clone was recorded only once. The CDR3 nucleotides are TGTGCCAGCAGTTACTCAACAGGGGGCTACGAGCAGTACTTC. It translates to CASSYSTGGYEQYF. The chain has TRBV6-5 and TRBJ2-7, with 8 nucleotides matching TRBD1. J gave up 3 bases and V 0 bases, and 1 base lay outside the gene matches. Germline V CDR1 and CDR2: MNHEY, SVGAGI. The CDR3 has 14 residues.

This chain joins TRBV4-1 and TRBJ2-5; no reliable D call. Germline CDR1 reads MGHRA; CDR2 reads YSYEKL. The CDR3 contains 14 residues. The V end was cut by 0 bases, the J end by 5 bases, with 10 bases between. CDR3 sequence: CASSQDRSMETQYF. The DNA for the CDR3 is TGCGCCAGCAGCCAAGATAGATCAATGGAGACCCAGTACTTC.

The rearrangement joins TRBV9 to TRBJ2-3; D gene ambiguous. V was clipped by 3 bases and J by 3 bases, with 14 bases between them. Per the germline V gene, CDR1 is SGDLS and CDR2 is YYNGEE. The CDR3 contains 15 residues. Here the CDR3 reads CASSADWARTDTQYF. The CDR3 DNA is TGTGCCAGCAGCGCAGACTGGGCCAGAACAGATACGCAGTATTTT.

This clone was picked up a small number of times. This chain connects TRBV5-4 to TRBJ1-4; 7 nucleotides match TRBD1. The CDR3 extends over 13 amino acids. The J segment lost 3 bases and the V segment lost 6 bases, leaving 2 bases of the junction unmatched. Germline assignment: CDR1 SGHNT and CDR2 YYREEE (reference sequence). The CDR3 nucleotides are TGTGCCAGCAAGACAGGGCCTAATGAAAAACTGTTTTTT. It encodes CASKTGPNEKLFF.

A note on this clone: An end of the junction differs from the germline gene, which may be a read error. The V and J genes are TRBV7-7 and TRBJ2-5, with D possibly matching TRBD2 (6 bases). CDR3 length equals 15 residues. Germline V gene data show CDR1 as SSHAT and CDR2 as FNYEAQ (reference sequence). The CDR3 reads CASSRGILREETQYF. In DNA, the CDR3 is TGTGCTAGCAGCCGCGGGATACTTAGGGAGGAGACCCAGTACTTC.

The CDR3 spells CASSLSAGEPDTQYF. In DNA form, the CDR3 reads TGTGCCAGCAGCTTATCTGCGGGAGAGCCAGATACGCAGTATTTT. The chain links TRBV5-6 to TRBJ2-3; TRBD2 matches 7 bases. Germline V gene sequence: CDR1 SGHDT, CDR2 YYEEEE. This CDR3 has 15 amino acids. J was trimmed by 4 bases and V by 2 bases; bases with no gene match: 7.

The rearrangement uses TRBV29-1 and TRBJ2-1, with D perhaps assigned TRBD1 or TRBD2 (5 bases each). This CDR3 contains 10 residues. The germline CDR1 and CDR2 sequences are SQVTM and ANQGSEA. V was shortened by 4 bases and J by 10 bases, with 8 bases between the two germline ends. CDR3 DNA sequence: TGCAGCGTTGGAGGGACGGAGCAGTTCTTC. Translation: CSVGGTEQFF.

About this clone: The sample carries other DNA sequences with the same CDR3. This sequence joins TRBV7-9 and TRBJ2-1; D ambiguous. Germline values: CDR1 SEHNR, CDR2 FQNEAQ (reference sequence). This CDR3 is 14 amino acids long. Trimming cost V 0 bases and J 1 base, with 4 bases left between them. The CDR3 reads CASSLAGSYNEQFF. The CDR3 DNA follows: TGTGCCAGCAGCTTAGCGGGGTCCTACAATGAGCAGTTCTTC.